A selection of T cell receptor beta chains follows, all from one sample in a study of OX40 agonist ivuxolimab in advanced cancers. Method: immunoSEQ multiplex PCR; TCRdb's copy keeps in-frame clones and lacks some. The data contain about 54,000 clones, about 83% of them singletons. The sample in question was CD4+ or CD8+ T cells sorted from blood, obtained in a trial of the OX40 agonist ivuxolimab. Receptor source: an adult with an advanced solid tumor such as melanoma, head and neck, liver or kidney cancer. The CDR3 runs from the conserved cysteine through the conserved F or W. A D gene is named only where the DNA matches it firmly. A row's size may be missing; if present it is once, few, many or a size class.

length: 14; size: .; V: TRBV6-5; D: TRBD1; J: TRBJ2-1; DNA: TGTGCCAGCAGGTTGGACAGGGTTAGGAATGAGCAGTTCTTC; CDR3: CASRLDRVRNEQFF
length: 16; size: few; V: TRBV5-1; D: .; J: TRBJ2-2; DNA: TGCGCCAGCAGCTTGACGGGAGTGACGAACACCGGGGAGCTGTTTTTT; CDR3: CASSLTGVTNTGELFF
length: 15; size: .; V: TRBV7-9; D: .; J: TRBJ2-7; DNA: TGTGCCAGCAGCTTTGGGGATTTGAGCTCCTACGAGCAGTACTTC; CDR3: CASSFGDLSSYEQYF
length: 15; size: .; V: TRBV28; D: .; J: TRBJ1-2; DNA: TGTGCCAGCAGTTCTGGAACAGACCCCATCTATGGCTACACCTTC; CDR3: CASSSGTDPIYGYTF
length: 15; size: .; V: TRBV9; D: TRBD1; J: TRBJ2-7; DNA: TGTGCCAGCAGCGTAGAAGGACAGGGGGTTCGCGAGCAGTACTTC; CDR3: CASSVEGQGVREQYF
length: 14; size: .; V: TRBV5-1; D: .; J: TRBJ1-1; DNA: TGCGCCAGCAGCTTGAGACAGGCCAACACTGAAGCTTTCTTT; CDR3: CASSLRQANTEAFF
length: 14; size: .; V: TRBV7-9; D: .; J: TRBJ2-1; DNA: TGTGCCAGCAGCCCCCCAAAAGTAGACAATGAGCAGTTCTTC; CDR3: CASSPPKVDNEQFF
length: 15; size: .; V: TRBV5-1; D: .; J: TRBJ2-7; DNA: TGCGCCAGCAGCTTGGAGGGGCAGACCAGCTACGAGCAGTACTTC; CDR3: CASSLEGQTSYEQYF
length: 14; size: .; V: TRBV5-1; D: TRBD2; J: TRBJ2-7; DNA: TGCGCCAGCAGCTTGACTAGCGGGAGCTACGAGCAGTACTTC; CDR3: CASSLTSGSYEQYF
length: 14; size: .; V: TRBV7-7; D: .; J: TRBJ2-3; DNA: TGTGCCAGCAGCTCCGGTGGTCAGGGAAATACGCAGTATTTT; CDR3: CASSSGGQGNTQYF
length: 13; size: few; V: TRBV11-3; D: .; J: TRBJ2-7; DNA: TGTGCCAGCAGCAGTAACAGCTGGGGCGAGCAGTACTTC; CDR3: CASSSNSWGEQYF
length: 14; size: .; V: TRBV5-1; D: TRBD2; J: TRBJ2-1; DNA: TGCGCCAGCAGGGGGGGACTAGCCTACAATGAGCAGTTCTTC; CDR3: CASRGGLAYNEQFF
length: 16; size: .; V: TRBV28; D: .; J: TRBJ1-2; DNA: TGTGCCACCCTCCGGGACACCCGTCCTCTCAACTATGGCTACACCTTC; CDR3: CATLRDTRPLNYGYTF
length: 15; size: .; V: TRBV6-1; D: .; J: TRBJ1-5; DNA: TGTGCCAGCAGGGGGGCCCTAGGAGGCAATCAGCCCCAGCATTTT; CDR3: CASRGALGGNQPQHF
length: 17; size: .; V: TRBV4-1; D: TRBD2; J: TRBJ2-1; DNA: TGCGCCAGCAGCCAATCTTATAGCGGGAGAACCGACAATGAGCAGTTCTTC; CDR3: CASSQSYSGRTDNEQFF
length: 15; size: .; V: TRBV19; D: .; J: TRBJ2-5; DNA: TGTGCCAGTACCCCGAACCGGGACAACCAAGAGACCCAGTACTTC; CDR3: CASTPNRDNQETQYF
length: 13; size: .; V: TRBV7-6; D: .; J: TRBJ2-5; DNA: TGTGCCAGCAGCTTAGATTGGAGAGAGACCCAGTACTTC; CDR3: CASSLDWRETQYF
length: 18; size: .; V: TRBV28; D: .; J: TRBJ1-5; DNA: TGTGCCAGCAGTCTAACCCCTTACGACAGACTTAGCAATCAGCCCCAGCATTTT; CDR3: CASSLTPYDRLSNQPQHF
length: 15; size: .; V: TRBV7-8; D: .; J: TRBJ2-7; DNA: TGTGCCAGCAGCTCGGCGGCTTACAACGCCTACGAGCAGTACTTC; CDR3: CASSSAAYNAYEQYF
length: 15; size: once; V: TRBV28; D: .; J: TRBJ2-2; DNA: TGTGCCAGCAGCCCTTCAGGGGCGAACACCGGGGAGCTGTTTTTT; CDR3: CASSPSGANTGELFF
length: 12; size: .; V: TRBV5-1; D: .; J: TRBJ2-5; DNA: TGCGCCAGCAGCCCGGCGCGAGAGACCCAGTACTTC; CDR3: CASSPARETQYF
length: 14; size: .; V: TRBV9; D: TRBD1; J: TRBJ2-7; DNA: TGTGCCAGCAGCGCGGGACAGGGTTTCTACGAGCAGTACTTC; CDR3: CASSAGQGFYEQYF
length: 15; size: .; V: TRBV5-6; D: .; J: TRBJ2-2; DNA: TGTGCCAGCAACAACTGGAGAAGGGGCACCGGGGAGCTGTTTTTT; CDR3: CASNNWRRGTGELFF
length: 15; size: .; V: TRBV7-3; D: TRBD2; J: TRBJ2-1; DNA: TGTGCCAGCAGCCGGACTAGTGTTCCGTCCAATGAGCAGTTCTTC; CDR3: CASSRTSVPSNEQFF